This passage covers 9 T cell receptor beta chains from one sample sequenced in a study of T cell responses to AZD1222 COVID-19 vaccine. Sequencing used immunoSEQ multiplex PCR; TCRdb keeps in-frame clones, though not all of them. The sample consists of 150,000 to 200,000 clones, around 94% of them appearing once. The sequencing here drew on peripheral blood, taken on day 0 of AZD1222 vaccination. The origin of the receptors is an adult in good health.

This chain connects TRBV27 to TRBJ1-2; D unresolved. CDR1 and CDR2 from the germline V gene are MNHEY and SMNVEV (reference sequence). This CDR3 has 15 residues. V shed 2 bases and J shed 0 bases, with 10 bases lying between them. CDR3 bases: TGTGCCAGCAGTTTAGCGGATAACTCTAACTATGGCTACACCTTC. It codes for CASSLADNSNYGYTF.

The CDR3 coding sequence is TGCGCCAGCAGCTTGTACACAGGGGGCTATGGCTACACCTTC. It codes for CASSLYTGGYGYTF. The V and J genes are TRBV5-1 and TRBJ1-2; 8 bases are shared with TRBD1. J was trimmed by 4 bases and V by 1 base; bases with no gene match: 3. Germline V gene data show CDR1 as SGHRS and CDR2 as YFSETQ. The CDR3 consists of 14 residues.

V and J are TRBV3-1 (or the pseudogene TRBV3-2) and TRBJ1-2; 7 nucleotides align to TRBD1. CDR1 and CDR2 (germline): LGHDT, YNNKEL (reference sequence). This CDR3 has 14 amino acids. J was trimmed by 8 bases and V by 2 bases; bases with no gene match: 8. The CDR3 spells CASSQMLGGGGYTF. CDR3 coding DNA: TGTGCCAGCAGCCAAATGCTAGGGGGCGGAGGCTACACCTTC.

This chain connects TRBV5-1 to TRBJ1-1; D is ambiguous. The CDR3 is 12 residues long. Germline V gene lookup returns CDR1 SGHRS and CDR2 YFSETQ. Trimming stripped 5 bases from V and 7 bases from J, with 12 bases between. CDR3 nucleotides: TGCGCCAGCAGTCCGGATTTAGGTGAAGCTTTCTTT. This codes for CASSPDLGEAFF.

This chain links TRBV23-1 with TRBJ2-7; TRBD1 might be the D (6 bases). TRBV23-1 is recorded as an ORF, its role being uncertain. The length of the CDR3 is 23 residues. Trimming stripped 4 bases from V and 1 base from J, with 38 bases between. The CDR3 nucleotides are TGCGCCAGCAGTCCCAGGTCAGTCACCGGGACACAAGGAAGGGTTTTTGAGTCCTACGAGCAGTACTTC. As protein: CASSPRSVTGTQGRVFESYEQYF.

In its sample, this clone was seen a few times. V gene TRBV19 combines with J gene TRBJ1-2; 8 bases agree with TRBD1. Germline V gene lookup returns CDR1 LNHDA and CDR2 SQIVND (reference sequence). There are 15 residues in the CDR3. V dropped 1 base and J dropped 8; count of bases not matched to a gene: 9. The CDR3 DNA sequence: TGTGCCAGTAGTATAGGTCCAGGGGGCGCTTTCGGCTACACCTTC. Translated: CASSIGPGGAFGYTF.

This chain joins TRBV5-1 and TRBJ2-2; D unclear. The CDR3 is made up of 14 amino acids. Trimming took off 7 bases at V and 3 bases at J, with 13 bases between the two ends. CDR1 is SGHRS, CDR2 YFSETQ, per germline. CDR3 sequence reads: CASRAVKDTGELFF. The CDR3 region has the DNA TGCGCCAGCCGGGCGGTTAAGGACACCGGGGAGCTGTTTTTT.

Only one count was recorded for this clone. The V and J genes are TRBV5-5 and TRBJ1-2; 9 nucleotides match TRBD1. Germline V gene lookup returns CDR1 SGHKS and CDR2 YYEKEE (reference sequence). The CDR3 covers 14 residues. V gave up 3 bases and J gave up 5 bases; unmatched junction bases: 5. CDR3 nucleotides: TGTGCCAGCAGCTCCCGGGACAGGGAGTATGGCTACACCTTC. It is translated as CASSSRDREYGYTF.

A single count supports this clone. The V gene is TRBV30, the J gene TRBJ1-4; D possibly corresponds to TRBD1 (5 bases). This CDR3 has 15 amino acids. The V end lost 1 base, the J end lost 0 bases, and 9 bases lay between the germline ends. CDR1 is GTSNPN and CDR2 is SVGIG in the germline V gene (reference sequence). The DNA of the CDR3 is TGTGCCTGGAGTGCGGGGCGGCCAACTAATGAAAAACTGTTTTTT. Its protein is CAWSAGRPTNEKLFF.